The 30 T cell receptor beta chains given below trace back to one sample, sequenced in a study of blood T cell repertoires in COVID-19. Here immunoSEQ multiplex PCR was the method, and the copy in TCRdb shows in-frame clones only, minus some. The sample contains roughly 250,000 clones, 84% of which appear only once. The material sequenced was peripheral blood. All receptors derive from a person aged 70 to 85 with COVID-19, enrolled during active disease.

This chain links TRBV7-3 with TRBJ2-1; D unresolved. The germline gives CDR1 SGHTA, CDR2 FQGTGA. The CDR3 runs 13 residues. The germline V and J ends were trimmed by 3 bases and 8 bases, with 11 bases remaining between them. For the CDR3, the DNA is TGTGCCAGCAGCTTCAGGCTTAAAGATGAGCAGTTCTTC. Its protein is CASSFRLKDEQFF.

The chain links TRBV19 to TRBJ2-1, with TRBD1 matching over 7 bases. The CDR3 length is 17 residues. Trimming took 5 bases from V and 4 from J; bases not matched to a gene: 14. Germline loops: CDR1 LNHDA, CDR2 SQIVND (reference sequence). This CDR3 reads CASSPRDSGLGYNEQFF. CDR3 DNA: TGTGCCAGTAGTCCCCGGGACAGCGGCTTAGGGTACAATGAGCAGTTCTTC. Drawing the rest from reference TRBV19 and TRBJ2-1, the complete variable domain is DGGITQSPKYLFRKEGQNVTLSCEQNLNHDAMYWYRQDPGQGLRLIYYSQIVNDFQKGDIAEGYSVSREKKESFPLTVTSAQKNPTAFYLCASSPRDSGLGYNEQFFGPGTRLTVL.

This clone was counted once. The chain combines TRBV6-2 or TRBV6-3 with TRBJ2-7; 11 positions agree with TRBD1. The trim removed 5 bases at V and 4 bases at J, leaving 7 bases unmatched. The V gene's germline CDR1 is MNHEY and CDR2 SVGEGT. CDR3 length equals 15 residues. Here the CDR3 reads CASSNGQGASYEQYF. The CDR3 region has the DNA TGTGCCAGCAGTAACGGACAGGGGGCATCGTACGAGCAGTACTTC.

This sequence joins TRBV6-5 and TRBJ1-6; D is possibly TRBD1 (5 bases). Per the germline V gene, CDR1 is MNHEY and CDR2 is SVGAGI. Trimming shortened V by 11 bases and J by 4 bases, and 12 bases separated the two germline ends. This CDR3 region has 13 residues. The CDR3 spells CAGGVSYNSPLHF. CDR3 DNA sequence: TGTGCCGGAGGGGTGTCGTATAATTCACCCCTCCACTTT.

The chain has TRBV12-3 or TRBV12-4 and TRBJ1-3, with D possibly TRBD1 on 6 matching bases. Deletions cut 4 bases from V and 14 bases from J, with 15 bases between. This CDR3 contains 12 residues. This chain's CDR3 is CASSSLGQFLYF. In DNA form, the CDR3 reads TGTGCCAGCAGTTCCCTTGGACAGTTTCTATATTTT.

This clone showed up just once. DNA for the CDR3: TGCGCCAGCAGCTTGGGAGATAGCACAGATACGCAGTATTTT. Translated, it gives CASSLGDSTDTQYF. This chain uses TRBV5-1 with TRBJ2-3; D not certain. The V end lost 0 bases, the J end lost 0 bases, and 5 bases lay between the germline ends. This CDR3 is 14 amino acids long. CDR1 is SGHRS and CDR2 is YFSETQ in the germline V gene.

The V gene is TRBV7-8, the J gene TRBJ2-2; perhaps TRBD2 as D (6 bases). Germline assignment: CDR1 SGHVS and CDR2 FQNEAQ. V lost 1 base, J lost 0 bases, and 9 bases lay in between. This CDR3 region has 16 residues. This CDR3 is CASSLVEGSNTGELFF. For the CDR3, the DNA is TGTGCCAGCAGCTTAGTGGAGGGGTCGAACACCGGGGAGCTGTTTTTT.

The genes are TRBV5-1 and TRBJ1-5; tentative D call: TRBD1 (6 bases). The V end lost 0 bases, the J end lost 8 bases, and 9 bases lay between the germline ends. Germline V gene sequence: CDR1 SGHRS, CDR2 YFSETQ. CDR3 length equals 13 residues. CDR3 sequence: CASSLGGDKPQHF. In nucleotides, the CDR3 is TGCGCCAGCAGCTTGGGAGGGGACAAGCCCCAGCATTTT.

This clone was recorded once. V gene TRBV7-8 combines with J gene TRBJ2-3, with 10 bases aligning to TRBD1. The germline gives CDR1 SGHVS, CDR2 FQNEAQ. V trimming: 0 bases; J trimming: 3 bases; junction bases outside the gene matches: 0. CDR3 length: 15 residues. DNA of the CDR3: TGTGCCAGCAGCTTAGCGGACAGGGGGACAGATACGCAGTATTTT. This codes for CASSLADRGTDTQYF. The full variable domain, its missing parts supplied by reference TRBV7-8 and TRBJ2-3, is GAGVSQSPRYKVAKRGQDVALRCDPISGHVSLFWYQQALGQGPEFLTYFQNEAQLDKSGLPSDRFFAERPEGSVSTLKIQRTQQEDSAVYLCASSLADRGTDTQYFGPGTRLTVL.

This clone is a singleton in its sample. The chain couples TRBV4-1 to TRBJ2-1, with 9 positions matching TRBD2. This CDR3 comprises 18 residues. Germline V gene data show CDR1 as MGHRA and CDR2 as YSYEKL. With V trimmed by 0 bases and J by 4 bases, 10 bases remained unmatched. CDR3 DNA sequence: TGCGCCAGCAGCCAAGATGGGGGAGGCGGGGGGGCGTACAATGAGCAGTTCTTC. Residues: CASSQDGGGGGAYNEQFF.

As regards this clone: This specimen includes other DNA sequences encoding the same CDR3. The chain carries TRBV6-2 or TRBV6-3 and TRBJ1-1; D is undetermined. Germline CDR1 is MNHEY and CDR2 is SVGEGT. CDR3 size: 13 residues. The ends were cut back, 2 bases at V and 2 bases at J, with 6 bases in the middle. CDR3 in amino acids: CASSYPGNTEAFF. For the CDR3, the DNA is TGTGCCAGCAGTTACCCGGGTAACACTGAAGCTTTCTTT.

CDR3 in amino acids: CASSAGRTGRPYEQYF. The CDR3 DNA reads TGTGCCAGCAGTGCTGGAAGGACAGGGAGGCCCTACGAGCAGTACTTC. This chain connects TRBV27 to TRBJ2-7; 8 bases fit TRBD1. V trimming: 5 bases; J trimming: 2 bases; junction bases outside the gene matches: 11. From germline, CDR1 is MNHEY and CDR2 SMNVEV (reference sequence). There are 16 residues in the CDR3.

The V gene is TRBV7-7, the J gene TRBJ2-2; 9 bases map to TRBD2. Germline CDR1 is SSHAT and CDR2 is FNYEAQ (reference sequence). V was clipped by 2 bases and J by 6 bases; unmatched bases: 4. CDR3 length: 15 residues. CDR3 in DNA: TGTGCCAGCAGCTTAAGGCGGGAGGGTTCCGGGGAGCTGTTTTTT. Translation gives CASSLRREGSGELFF.

CDR3: CASSLWGQNYGYTF. As DNA, the CDR3 is TGTGCCAGCAGTTTATGGGGGCAGAACTATGGCTACACCTTC. This chain uses TRBV28 with TRBJ1-2; D is possibly TRBD1 (5 bases). The CDR3 has 14 amino acids. The germline V gene has CDR1 MDHEN and CDR2 SYDVKM. Trimming removed 0 bases at V and 2 bases at J, with 7 bases between.

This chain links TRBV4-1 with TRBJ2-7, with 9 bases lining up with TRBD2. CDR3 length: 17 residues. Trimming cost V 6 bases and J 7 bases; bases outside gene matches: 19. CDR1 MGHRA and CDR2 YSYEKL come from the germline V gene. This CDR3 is CASSRIIAGTSLREQYF. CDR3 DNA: TGCGCCAGCAGTCGTATAATCGCCGGGACTAGCTTGAGGGAGCAGTACTTC.

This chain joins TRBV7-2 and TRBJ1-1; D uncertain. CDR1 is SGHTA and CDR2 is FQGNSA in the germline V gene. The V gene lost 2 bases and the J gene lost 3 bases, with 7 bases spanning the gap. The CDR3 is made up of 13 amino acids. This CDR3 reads CASSLTPDTEAFF. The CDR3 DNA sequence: TGTGCCAGCAGCTTAACGCCGGACACTGAAGCTTTCTTT. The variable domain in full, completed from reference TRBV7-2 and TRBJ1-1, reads GAGVSQSPSNKVTEKGKDVELRCDPISGHTALYWYRQSLGQGLEFLIYFQGNSAPDKSGLPSDRFSAERTGGSVSTLTIQRTQQEDSAVYLCASSLTPDTEAFFGQGTRLTVV.

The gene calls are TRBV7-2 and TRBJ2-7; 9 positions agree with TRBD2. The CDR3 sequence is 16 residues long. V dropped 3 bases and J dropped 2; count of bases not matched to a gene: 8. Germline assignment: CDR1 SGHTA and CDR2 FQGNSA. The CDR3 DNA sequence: TGTGCCAGCAGCTTTCCAAGCGGGGGGCAACCCTACGAGCAGTACTTC. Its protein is CASSFPSGGQPYEQYF.

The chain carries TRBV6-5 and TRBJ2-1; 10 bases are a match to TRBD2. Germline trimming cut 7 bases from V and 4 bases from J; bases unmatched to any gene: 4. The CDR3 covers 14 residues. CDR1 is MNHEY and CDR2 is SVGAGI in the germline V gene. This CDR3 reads CASKELAGYNEQFF. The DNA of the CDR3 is TGTGCCAGCAAAGAACTAGCGGGGTACAATGAGCAGTTCTTC.

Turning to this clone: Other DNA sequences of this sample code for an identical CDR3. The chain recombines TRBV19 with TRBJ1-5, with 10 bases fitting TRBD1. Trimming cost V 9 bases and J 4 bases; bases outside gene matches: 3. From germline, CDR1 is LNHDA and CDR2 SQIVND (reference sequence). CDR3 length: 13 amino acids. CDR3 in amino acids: CASRDRGNQPQHF. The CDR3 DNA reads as TGTGCCAGCCGGGACAGGGGAAATCAGCCCCAGCATTTT.

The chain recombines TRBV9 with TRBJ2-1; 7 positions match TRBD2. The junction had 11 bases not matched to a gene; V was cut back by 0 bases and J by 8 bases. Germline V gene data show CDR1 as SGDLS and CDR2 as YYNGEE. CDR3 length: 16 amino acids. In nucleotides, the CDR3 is TGTGCCAGCAGCGTAGACAGCGGGAACCCCCAAGATGAGCAGTTCTTC. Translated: CASSVDSGNPQDEQFF.

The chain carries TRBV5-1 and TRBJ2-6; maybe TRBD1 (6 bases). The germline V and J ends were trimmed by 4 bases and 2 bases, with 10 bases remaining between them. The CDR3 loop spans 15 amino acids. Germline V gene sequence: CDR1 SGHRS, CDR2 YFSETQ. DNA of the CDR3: TGCGCCAGCAGCGCAGGGGACGCTGGGGCCAACGTCCTGACTTTC. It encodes CASSAGDAGANVLTF.

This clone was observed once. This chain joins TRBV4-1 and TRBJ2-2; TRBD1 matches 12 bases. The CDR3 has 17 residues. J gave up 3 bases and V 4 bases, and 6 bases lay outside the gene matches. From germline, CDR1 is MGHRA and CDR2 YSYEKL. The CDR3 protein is CASSPTGTGGDTGELFF. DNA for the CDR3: TGCGCCAGCAGCCCAACTGGGACAGGGGGCGACACCGGGGAGCTGTTTTTT.

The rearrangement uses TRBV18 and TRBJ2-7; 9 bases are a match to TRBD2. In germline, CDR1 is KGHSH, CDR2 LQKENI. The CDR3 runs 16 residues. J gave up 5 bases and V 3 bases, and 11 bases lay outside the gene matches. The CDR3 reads CASSPSLAGDRHEQYF. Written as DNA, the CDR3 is TGTGCCAGCTCACCTTCTTTAGCGGGAGACCGCCACGAGCAGTACTTC.

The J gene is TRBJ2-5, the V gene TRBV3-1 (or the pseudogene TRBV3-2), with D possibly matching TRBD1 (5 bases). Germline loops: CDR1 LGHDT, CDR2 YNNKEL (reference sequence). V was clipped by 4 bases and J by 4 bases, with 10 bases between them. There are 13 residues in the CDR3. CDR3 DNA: TGTGCCAGCAGCCTTACAGGTAGAGAGACCCAGTACTTC. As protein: CASSLTGRETQYF.

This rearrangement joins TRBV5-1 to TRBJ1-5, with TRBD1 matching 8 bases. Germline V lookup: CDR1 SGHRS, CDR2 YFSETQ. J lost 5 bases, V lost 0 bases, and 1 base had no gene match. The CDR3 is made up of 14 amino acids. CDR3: CASSLAGGDQPQHF. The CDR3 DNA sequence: TGCGCCAGCAGCTTGGCAGGGGGCGATCAGCCCCAGCATTTT.

CDR3 DNA sequence: TGTGCCAGCAGCGGGGGACAGGGGGTGTACAATGAGCAGTTCTTC. Amino acids: CASSGGQGVYNEQFF. The chain has TRBV9 and TRBJ2-1; 11 nucleotides agree with TRBD1. Germline V gene lookup returns CDR1 SGDLS and CDR2 YYNGEE. The CDR3 has 15 residues. V lost 3 bases and J lost 4; bases outside the gene matches: 3.

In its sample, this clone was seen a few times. The CDR3 here is CASSAGEYSTDTQYF. As DNA, the CDR3 is TGCGCCAGCAGCGCGGGGGAATATAGCACAGATACGCAGTATTTT. The chain couples TRBV5-1 to TRBJ2-3; the match to TRBD2 covers 7 bases. Germline-derived CDR1 and CDR2 are SGHRS and YFSETQ. J lost 0 bases, V lost 4 bases, and 5 bases had no gene match. The CDR3 is 15 amino acids.

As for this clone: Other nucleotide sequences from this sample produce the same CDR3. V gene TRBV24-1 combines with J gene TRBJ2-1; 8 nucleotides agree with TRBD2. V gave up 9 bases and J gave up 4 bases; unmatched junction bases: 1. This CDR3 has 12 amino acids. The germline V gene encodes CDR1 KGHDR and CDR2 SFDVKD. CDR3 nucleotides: TGTGCCACCCGGGGGGGGTACAATGAGCAGTTCTTC. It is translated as CATRGGYNEQFF.

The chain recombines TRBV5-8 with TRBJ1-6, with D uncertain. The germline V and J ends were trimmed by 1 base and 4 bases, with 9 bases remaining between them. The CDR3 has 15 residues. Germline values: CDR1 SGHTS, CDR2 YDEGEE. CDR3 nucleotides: TGTGCCAGCAGCTTGATGGTACAGTATAATTCACCCCTCCACTTT. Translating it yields CASSLMVQYNSPLHF.

This chain's CDR3 is CASSPMDRGRRDGYTF. The CDR3 region has the DNA TGTGCCAGCAGCCCTATGGACAGGGGGCGCCGGGATGGCTACACCTTC. V and J are TRBV5-8 and TRBJ1-2; 11 nucleotides line up with TRBD1. The CDR3 runs to 16 residues. Germline V gene data show CDR1 as SGHTS and CDR2 as YDEGEE. V shed 4 bases and J 6 bases; nucleotides not matched to a gene: 11.